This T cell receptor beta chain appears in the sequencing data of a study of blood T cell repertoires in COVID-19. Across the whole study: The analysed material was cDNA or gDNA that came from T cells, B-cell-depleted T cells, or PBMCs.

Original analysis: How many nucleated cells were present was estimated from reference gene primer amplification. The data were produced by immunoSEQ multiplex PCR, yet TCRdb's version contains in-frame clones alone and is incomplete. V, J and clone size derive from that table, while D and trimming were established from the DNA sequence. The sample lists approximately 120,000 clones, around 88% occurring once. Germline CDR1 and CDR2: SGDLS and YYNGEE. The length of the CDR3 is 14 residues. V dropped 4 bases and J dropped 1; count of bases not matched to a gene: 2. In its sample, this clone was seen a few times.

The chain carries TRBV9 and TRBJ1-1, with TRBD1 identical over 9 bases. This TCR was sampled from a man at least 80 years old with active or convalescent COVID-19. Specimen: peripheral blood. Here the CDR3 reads CASSRDRANTEAFF. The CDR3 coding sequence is TGTGCCAGCAGCAGGGACAGGGCGAACACTGAAGCTTTCTTT.